This T cell receptor (beta chain) was sequenced for a study of spatial heterogeneity in lung cancer. With V trimmed by 5 bases and J by 5 bases, 5 bases remained unmatched. This CDR3 is 13 amino acids long. CDR1 is SGHNT, CDR2 YENEEA, per germline. Time point: sample taken at primary tumor resection. Material for sequencing was whole RNA from tumor, nontumor lung or frozen PBMC, left unsorted. TCRdb used MiXCR to reprocess the 5' RACE reads, holding one entry per CDR3 protein. The sample lists more than 75,000 distinct CDR3 sequences; 10% to 15% were seen once. The receptor was isolated from a male donor with early-stage non-small cell lung cancer. The sample was PBMCs, taken at surgery. V usage is TRBV11-3 and J usage is TRBJ2-5, with TRBD1 identical over 7 bases. The CDR3, as DNA: TGTGCCAGCAGCCCTACAGGGGTGGAGACCCAGTACTTC. Its protein is CASSPTGVETQYF.